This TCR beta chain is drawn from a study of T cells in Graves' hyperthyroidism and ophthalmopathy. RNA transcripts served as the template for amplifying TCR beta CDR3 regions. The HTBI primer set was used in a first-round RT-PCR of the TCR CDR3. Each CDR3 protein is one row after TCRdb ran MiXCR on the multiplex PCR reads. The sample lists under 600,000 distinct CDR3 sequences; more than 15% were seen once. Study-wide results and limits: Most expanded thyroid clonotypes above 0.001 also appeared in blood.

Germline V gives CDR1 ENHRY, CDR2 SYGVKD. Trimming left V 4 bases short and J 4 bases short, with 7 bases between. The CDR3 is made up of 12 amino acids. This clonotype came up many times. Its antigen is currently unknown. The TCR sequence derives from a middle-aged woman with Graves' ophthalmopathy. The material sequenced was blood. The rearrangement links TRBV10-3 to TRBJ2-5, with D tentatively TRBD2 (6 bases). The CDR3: CAISGGVETQYF. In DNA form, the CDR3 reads TGTGCCATCAGTGGGGGGGTAGAGACCCAGTACTTC.